The rows below give T cell receptor beta chains drawn from one sample of a study of T-cell reconstitution after alpha-beta-depleted transplantation in children. TCRdb re-called the PCR reads with MiXCR, one entry per CDR3 protein. Found here are nearly 250,000 distinct CDR3 sequences, around 7.8% of them singletons; the top ten hold 6.3%. Sequenced here: PBMCs, mostly from graft donor cells, sampled 180 days after TCRalphabeta/CD19-depleted stem cell transplant. Source of these receptors: a male patient aged 5 to 17 who had a stem cell transplant for acute lymphoblastic leukemia, so the T cells may come from the graft donor. CDR3s leave out the opening cysteine and the closing phenylalanine or tryptophan. Fields, in order: V gene, CDR3 length, CDR3 protein.

TRBV6-2/TRBV6-3 13 ASSYSGRRADTQY
TRBV5-1 13 ASSLGVSLRSPLH
TRBV3-1 12 ASSQDLLNTEAF
TRBV5-1 12 ASSLVGENTEAF
TRBV27 17 ASSPTWRGGAVSGNTIY
TRBV25-1 13 ASNRRGDSNQPQH
TRBV5-1 13 ASSLRSSYNSPLH
TRBV12-3/TRBV12-4 12 ASRSTGGEIGYT
TRBV5-1 14 ASSFRWDTNTGELF
TRBV11-2 14 ASSFGRQSNTGELF
TRBV5-1 13 ASSPIQGRDTEAF
TRBV5-8 13 ASSLPGTGKNIQY
TRBV29-1 12 SVEVGAANTEAF
TRBV2 14 ASSEAPAGPHNEQF
TRBV5-1 12 ASSLQRQSGELF
TRBV20-1 12 SARKTSGAYEQY
TRBV3-1 13 ASSQVNRGHSEQY
TRBV7-9 12 ASSLMRANEKLF
TRBV20-1 14 SASSPGTSSSYEQY
TRBV7-6 11 ASSPRVNTEAF
TRBV19 13 ASSHPGQGAYEQY
TRBV9 12 ASSVGTARETQY
TRBV18 10 ASSPDNNEQF
TRBV2 13 ASIVGGGANTEAF
TRBV6-5 14 ASSYLPTGGNTEAF
TRBV11-1 10 ASSFVEETQY